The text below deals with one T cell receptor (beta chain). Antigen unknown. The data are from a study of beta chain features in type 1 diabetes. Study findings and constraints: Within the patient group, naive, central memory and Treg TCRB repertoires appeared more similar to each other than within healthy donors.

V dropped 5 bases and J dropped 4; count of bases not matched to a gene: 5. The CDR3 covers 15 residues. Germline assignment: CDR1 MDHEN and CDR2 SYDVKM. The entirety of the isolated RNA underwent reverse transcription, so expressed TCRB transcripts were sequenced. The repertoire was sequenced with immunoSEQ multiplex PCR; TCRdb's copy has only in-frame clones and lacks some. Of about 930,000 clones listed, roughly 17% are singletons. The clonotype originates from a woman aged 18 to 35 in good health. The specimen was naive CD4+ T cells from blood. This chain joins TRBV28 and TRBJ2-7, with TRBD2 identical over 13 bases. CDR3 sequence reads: CASSGGLAGTYEQYF. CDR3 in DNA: TGTGCCAGCAGTGGGGGACTAGCGGGAACATACGAGCAGTACTTC.